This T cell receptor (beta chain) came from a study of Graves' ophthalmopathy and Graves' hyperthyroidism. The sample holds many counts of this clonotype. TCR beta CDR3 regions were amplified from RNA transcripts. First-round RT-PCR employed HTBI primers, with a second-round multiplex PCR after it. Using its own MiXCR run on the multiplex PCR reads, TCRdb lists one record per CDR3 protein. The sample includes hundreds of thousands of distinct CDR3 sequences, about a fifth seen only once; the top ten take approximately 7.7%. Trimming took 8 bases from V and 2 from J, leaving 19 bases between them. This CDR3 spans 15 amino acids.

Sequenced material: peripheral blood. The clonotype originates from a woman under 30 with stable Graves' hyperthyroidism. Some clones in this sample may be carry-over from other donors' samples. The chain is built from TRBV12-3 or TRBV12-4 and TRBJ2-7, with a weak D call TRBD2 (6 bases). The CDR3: CASFFSLSGAYEQYF. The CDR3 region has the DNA TGTGCCAGCTTTTTCTCTCTTAGCGGCGCCTACGAGCAGTACTTC.